The clone carrying this T cell receptor beta chain was observed at least ten times. This CDR3 region has 11 residues. Per germline, CDR1 MNHNS and CDR2 SASEGT. V was pared by 8 bases and J by 2 bases, with 7 bases between. This sample is part of a study of Graves' ophthalmopathy and Graves' hyperthyroidism. The authors amplified TCR beta CDR3 regions, and they did so from RNA transcripts for repertoire sequencing. The library came from an HTBI-primed first-round RT-PCR and a second-round multiplex PCR. From the multiplex PCR reads, TCRdb called clonotypes with MiXCR, one entry per CDR3 protein. The sample includes 350,000 to 450,000 distinct CDR3 sequences, approximately 20% seen only once; the top ten take more than 1.5%.

Sequenced input: peripheral blood. This chain uses TRBV6-1 with TRBJ2-7; D is uncertain. This TCR was recovered from a woman aged 18-29 years with Graves' ophthalmopathy. The CDR3 DNA follows: TGTGCCAGCGGGGAAGCCTACGAGCAGTACTTC. Translation: CASGEAYEQYF.